Presented here are 27 T cell receptor beta chains from one specimen sequenced in a study of blood T cell repertoires in COVID-19. The data were produced by immunoSEQ multiplex PCR, yet TCRdb's version contains in-frame clones alone and is incomplete. Of roughly 230,000 clones listed, more than 65% are singletons. Sequencing was carried out using PBMCs or T cells enriched from blood (not recorded which). These receptors were collected from a man between 45 and 60 years old who had recovered from COVID-19.

The genes are TRBV2 and TRBJ2-7; 7 nucleotides line up with TRBD1. CDR1 is SNHLY, CDR2 FYNNEI, per germline. The junction had 7 bases not matched to a gene; V was cut back by 1 base and J by 4 bases. This CDR3 comprises 15 residues. The CDR3 DNA is TGTGCCAGCAGTGAAGGGCGGACAGGTTCATACGAGCAGTACTTC. This codes for CASSEGRTGSYEQYF. Full variable domain (remainder filled in from reference TRBV2 and TRBJ2-7): EPEVTQTPSHQVTQMGQEVILRCVPISNHLYFYWYRQILGQKVEFLVSFYNNEISEKSEIFDDQFSVERPDGSNFTLKIRSTKLEDSAMYFCASSEGRTGSYEQYFGPGTRLTVT.

The gene calls are TRBV11-1 and TRBJ2-2; 7 bases map to TRBD1. V lost 4 bases and J lost 8; bases outside the gene matches: 13. The CDR3 totals 16 residues. CDR1 and CDR2 (germline): SGHAT, FQDESV (reference sequence). The DNA for the CDR3 is TGTGCCAGCAGCTCCAAGGGGGCCGTGGGCCGGGGGGAGCTGTTTTTT. It specifies CASSSKGAVGRGELFF.

This chain joins TRBV4-2 and TRBJ2-4; 8 positions agree with TRBD1. CDR3 size: 15 residues. V dropped 4 bases and J dropped 7; count of bases not matched to a gene: 9. Germline assignment: CDR1 LGHNA and CDR2 YNFKEQ. The CDR3 reads CASSRGTGNGNIQYF. The CDR3 DNA is TGTGCCAGCAGCCGAGGGACAGGTAACGGGAACATTCAGTACTTC.

This clone was picked up a small number of times. This rearrangement joins TRBV7-9 to TRBJ2-7; 11 nucleotides align to TRBD1. The junction had 7 bases not matched to a gene; V was cut back by 5 bases and J by 10 bases. CDR3 length: 13 residues. Germline CDR1 SEHNR, CDR2 FQNEAQ (reference sequence). CDR3 region: CASSPGTGGDQYF. CDR3 DNA: TGTGCCAGCAGCCCCGGGACAGGGGGGGATCAGTACTTC.

The chain has TRBV11-3 and TRBJ2-5; 7 bases are shared with TRBD2. Unmatched junction bases numbered 8, after V lost 6 bases and J lost 1 base. CDR3 length equals 15 residues. Germline V gives CDR1 SGHNT, CDR2 YENEEA. This CDR3 reads CASSSHREAQETQYF. The CDR3 nucleotides are TGTGCCAGCAGTTCCCACCGGGAGGCCCAAGAGACCCAGTACTTC. The whole variable domain, remainder taken from reference TRBV11-3 and TRBJ2-5, is EAGVVQSPRYKIIEKKQPVAFWCNPISGHNTLYWYLQNLGQGPELLIRYENEEAVDDSQLPKDRFSAERLKGVDSTLKIQPAELGDSAVYLCASSSHREAQETQYFGPGTRLLVL.

J is TRBJ2-3 and V is TRBV9; tentative D call: TRBD2 (6 bases). The CDR3 runs to 14 residues. V lost 4 bases, J lost 1 base, and 10 bases lay in between. The V gene's germline CDR1 is SGDLS and CDR2 YYNGEE. The DNA of the CDR3 is TGTGCCAGCAGCTCGGCGGGACGCACAGATACGCAGTATTTT. Translating it yields CASSSAGRTDTQYF. The whole variable domain, filled in from reference TRBV9 and TRBJ2-3, reads DSGVTQTPKHLITATGQRVTLRCSPRSGDLSVYWYQQSLDQGLQFLIQYYNGEERAKGNILERFSAQQFPDLHSELNLSSLELGDSALYFCASSSAGRTDTQYFGPGTRLTVL.

J is TRBJ1-2 and V is TRBV6-1; tentative D call: TRBD1 (5 bases). Trimming stripped 0 bases from V and 4 bases from J, with 9 bases between. Germline V gives CDR1 MNHNS, CDR2 SASEGT. The CDR3 is made up of 14 amino acids. The CDR3 protein is CASSEADGAYGYTF. The CDR3, as DNA: TGTGCCAGCAGTGAAGCGGATGGGGCCTATGGCTACACCTTC.

The V and J genes are TRBV24-1 and TRBJ2-7; TRBD1 agrees at 8 bases. This CDR3 is 14 amino acids long. Germline CDR1 is KGHDR and CDR2 is SFDVKD. With 3 bases clipped from V and 8 bases from J, the junction kept 8 bases outside the gene matches. The CDR3 loop reads CATSDPGTGLKQYF. CDR3 sequence (DNA): TGTGCCACCAGTGATCCCGGGACAGGTCTAAAGCAGTACTTC.

Remarks on this clone: In the same sample, other DNA sequences code for this CDR3. The chain has TRBV7-3 and TRBJ2-3; 7 bases line up with TRBD2. The V gene end was trimmed by 2 bases and the J gene end by 4 bases; junction bases not matched to a gene: 3. CDR3 length equals 14 residues. CDR1 and CDR2 (germline): SGHTA, FQGTGA. CDR3 nucleotides: TGTGCCAGCAGCTTAGGGCTAGCGGCAGATACGCAGTATTTT. Translated, it gives CASSLGLAADTQYF.

This clone was counted ten times or more. The rearrangement links TRBV19 to TRBJ2-3; D not certain. With 1 base removed from V and 4 bases from J, the gap between germline ends came to 15 bases. The CDR3 spans 16 residues. Germline V lookup: CDR1 LNHDA, CDR2 SQIVND (reference sequence). The CDR3: CASSIAVTVPADTQYF. Here the CDR3 DNA reads TGTGCCAGTAGTATAGCGGTTACGGTTCCGGCAGATACGCAGTATTTT.

The rearrangement links TRBV3-1 (or the pseudogene TRBV3-2) to TRBJ1-2, with 12 bases fitting TRBD1. The CDR3 sequence is 15 residues long. The V gene's germline CDR1 is LGHDT and CDR2 YNNKEL (reference sequence). Trimming removed 11 bases from V and 4 bases from J; junction bases left unmatched: 11. The CDR3 nucleotides read TGTGCCGTCCCGGGACAGGGGGCGACCCCCTATGGCTACACCTTC. Its protein is CAVPGQGATPYGYTF.

The V gene is TRBV14, the J gene TRBJ2-1, with D tentatively TRBD2 (7 bases). The CDR3 consists of 16 residues. Germline CDR1 SGHDN, CDR2 FVKESK. Trimming removed 1 base at V and 4 bases at J, with 14 bases between. The CDR3 DNA sequence: TGTGCCAGCAGCCAAGTTCTTGAGGGGGGGTACAATGAGCAGTTCTTC. Amino acids: CASSQVLEGGYNEQFF.

This clone was seen only a few times. The V call is TRBV4-2, the J call TRBJ2-7; TRBD2 aligns across 10 bases. The germline gives CDR1 LGHNA, CDR2 YNFKEQ. The CDR3 consists of 15 residues. Trimming cost V 2 bases and J 0 bases; bases outside gene matches: 1. The CDR3 region is CASSQQRGGSYEQYF. In DNA form, the CDR3 reads TGTGCCAGCAGCCAACAGCGGGGGGGCTCCTACGAGCAGTACTTC.

The chain couples TRBV11-2 to TRBJ2-4; TRBD1 agrees at 7 bases. CDR1 is SGHAT and CDR2 is FQNNGV in the germline V gene. The CDR3 covers 18 residues. V lost 5 bases to trimming and J lost 6 bases; unmatched junction nucleotides: 19. The CDR3 region has the DNA TGTGCCAGCAGCGGGGGACAGCCGCTCCCGAGGGGCCCAAACATTCAGTACTTC. This translates into CASSGGQPLPRGPNIQYF. The variable domain in full, with the rest retrieved from reference TRBV11-2 and TRBJ2-4, is EAGVAQSPRYKIIEKRQSVAFWCNPISGHATLYWYQQILGQGPKLLIQFQNNGVVDDSQLPKDRFSAERLKGVDSTLKIQPAKLEDSAVYLCASSGGQPLPRGPNIQYFGAGTRLSVL.

This clone was found a few times. The chain uses TRBV28 and TRBJ1-5; TRBD1 aligns across 8 bases. Germline CDR1 reads MDHEN; CDR2 reads SYDVKM. Trimming took 4 bases from V and 7 from J; bases not matched to a gene: 9. The CDR3 loop spans 15 amino acids. CDR3 region: CASSSPDRERQPQHF. As DNA, the CDR3 is TGTGCCAGCAGTTCCCCGGACAGGGAACGACAGCCCCAGCATTTT.

The chain carries TRBV12-3 or TRBV12-4 and TRBJ2-5; D is possibly TRBD2 (6 bases). This CDR3 contains 13 residues. Trimming pared 4 bases from V and 4 bases from J, leaving 10 bases between. The CDR3 here is CASSSYGGETQYF. CDR3 nucleotide sequence: TGTGCCAGCAGTTCCTACGGGGGAGAGACCCAGTACTTC.

To note about this clone: The same CDR3 also results from other DNA sequences found in this sample. The CDR3 loop is CASSQGQGNQPQHF. DNA of the CDR3: TGCGCCAGCAGCCAAGGTCAGGGAAATCAGCCCCAGCATTTT. The chain employs TRBV4-1 and TRBJ1-5, with a weak D call TRBD1 (5 bases). V dropped 1 base and J dropped 4 bases, with 8 bases sitting between them. Germline V gene data show CDR1 as MGHRA and CDR2 as YSYEKL. This CDR3 spans 14 amino acids.

The rearrangement uses TRBV11-2 and TRBJ2-7; weak D call: TRBD2 (5 bases). Trimming took off 1 base at V and 7 bases at J, with 20 bases between the two ends. The CDR3 extends over 16 amino acids. Germline CDR1 and CDR2: SGHAT and FQNNGV. CDR3 region: CASSLVFRGSGREQYF. The CDR3 bases are TGTGCCAGCAGCTTAGTTTTCCGGGGATCCGGAAGGGAGCAGTACTTC.

The V and J genes are TRBV19 and TRBJ1-5; a possible D gene is TRBD1 (5 bases). V was pared by 4 bases and J by 6 bases, with 22 bases between. Per germline, CDR1 LNHDA and CDR2 SQIVND (reference sequence). This CDR3 has 17 amino acids. CDR3 protein: CASSTARGAQASQPQHF. CDR3 bases: TGTGCCAGTAGTACAGCACGCGGGGCTCAGGCCAGTCAGCCCCAGCATTTT.

Turning to this clone: Just one base apart from a much larger clone, this may be a read error. In the same sample, other DNA sequences code for this CDR3. The chain combines TRBV5-4 with TRBJ2-5; D is ambiguous. Germline CDR1 is SGHNT and CDR2 is YYREEE (reference sequence). Trimming shortened V by 0 bases and J by 2 bases, and 8 bases separated the two germline ends. The CDR3 is made up of 14 amino acids. CDR3 coding DNA: TGTGCCAGCAGCTTGGAGGCCAGGCAAGAGACCCAGTACTTC. Amino acids: CASSLEARQETQYF.

This clone has only one observation. This sequence joins TRBV29-1 and TRBJ1-1; D ambiguous. This CDR3 is 14 amino acids long. The germline V gene encodes CDR1 SQVTM and CDR2 ANQGSEA. Trimming took off 4 bases at V and 1 base at J, with 13 bases between the two ends. The CDR3 region has the DNA TGCAGCGTTGTATGGGTCAGGCCGAACACTGAAGCTTTCTTT. This sequence encodes CSVVWVRPNTEAFF.

The J gene is TRBJ1-1, the V gene TRBV27; 7 bases are shared with TRBD1. Germline-derived CDR1 and CDR2 are MNHEY and SMNVEV (reference sequence). The CDR3 totals 15 residues. The trim removed 5 bases at V and 3 bases at J, leaving 9 bases unmatched. The CDR3 reads CASSPPGQPYTEAFF. The CDR3 region has the DNA TGTGCCAGCAGTCCCCCGGGACAGCCCTACACTGAAGCTTTCTTT.

Only one count was recorded for this clone. The gene calls are TRBV5-6 and TRBJ2-5; the match to TRBD2 covers 13 bases. Trimming at V came to 1 base and at J to 5 bases, leaving 11 bases not matched to a gene. The germline gives CDR1 SGHDT, CDR2 YYEEEE. This CDR3 has 18 residues. The CDR3 DNA sequence: TGTGCCAGCAGCTTGATACTAGCGGGAGGGCCGGGTCGGGAGACCCAGTACTTC. This codes for CASSLILAGGPGRETQYF.

The chain is built from TRBV27 and TRBJ1-2; TRBD1 matches 9 bases. V lost 6 bases and J lost 5; bases outside the gene matches: 13. The CDR3 has 16 residues. CDR1 is MNHEY and CDR2 is SMNVEV in the germline V gene (reference sequence). The CDR3 coding sequence is TGTGCCAGCAGGCATACTCCGGGACAGGGCCAGTATGGCTACACCTTC. Its translation is CASRHTPGQGQYGYTF.

J is TRBJ2-5 and V is TRBV10-3; the match to TRBD2 covers 11 bases. There are 14 residues in the CDR3. In germline, CDR1 is ENHRY, CDR2 SYGVKD. The V and J ends lost 5 bases and 4 bases, in that order; junction bases with no gene match: 3. The CDR3 sequence is CAISRTSGLETQYF. The CDR3 region has the DNA TGTGCCATCAGTAGGACTAGCGGGCTAGAGACCCAGTACTTC.

This chain joins TRBV10-2 and TRBJ2-5, with 14 bases identical to TRBD2. Germline V lookup: CDR1 WSHSY, CDR2 SAAADI. Unmatched junction bases numbered 5, after V lost 7 bases and J lost 7 bases. This CDR3 region has 14 residues. The CDR3 spells CASKPGTSGGTQYF. Written as DNA, the CDR3 is TGCGCCAGCAAGCCCGGGACTAGCGGGGGGACCCAGTACTTC.

The genes are TRBV7-2 and TRBJ2-3; 7 nucleotides agree with TRBD2. The CDR3 is 16 amino acids. Trimming at V came to 5 bases and at J to 5 bases, leaving 13 bases not matched to a gene. Per the germline V gene, CDR1 is SGHTA and CDR2 is FQGNSA. In nucleotides, the CDR3 is TGTGCCAGCAGCCTGACTAGCTCCAGGATTGGAGATACGCAGTATTTT. This translates into CASSLTSSRIGDTQYF.